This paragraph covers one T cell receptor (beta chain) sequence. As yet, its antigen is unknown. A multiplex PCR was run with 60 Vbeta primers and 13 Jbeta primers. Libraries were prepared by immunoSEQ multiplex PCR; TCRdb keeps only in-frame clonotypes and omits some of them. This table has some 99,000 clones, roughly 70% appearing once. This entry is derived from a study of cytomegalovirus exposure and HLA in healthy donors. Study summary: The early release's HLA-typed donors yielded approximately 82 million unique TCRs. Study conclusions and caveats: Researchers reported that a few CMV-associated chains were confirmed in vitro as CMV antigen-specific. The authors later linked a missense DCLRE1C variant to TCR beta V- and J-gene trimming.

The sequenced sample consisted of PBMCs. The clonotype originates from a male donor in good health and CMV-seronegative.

The CDR3 sequence is CASSLGGSEQYF. As DNA, the CDR3 is TGTGCCAGCAGTCTCGGGGGGAGCGAGCAGTACTTC. The chain couples TRBV5-4 to TRBJ2-7; TRBD2 matches 7 bases. The CDR3 is 12 amino acids. Unmatched junction bases numbered 5, after V lost 5 bases and J lost 6 bases. The germline V gene encodes CDR1 SGHNT and CDR2 YYREEE (reference sequence).